Below are 16 T cell receptor beta chains sequenced from a single sample in a study of human T cells and chemical hapten exposure. One entry per CDR3 protein, called by TCRdb with MiXCR from the RACE reads. In the table there are 35,000 to 40,000 distinct CDR3 sequences, roughly 10% of which are singletons. The sample's time point: pre-sensitization, week 0. Treatment: therapeutic diphenylcyclopropenone sensitization with weekly scalp DPC. The sample here was whole blood, taken in connection with sensitization to the hapten diphenylcyclopropenone (DPC). Every receptor here comes from a man in his thirties or forties with alopecia areata. Some clones in this sample may be carry-over from other donors' samples.

A few counts support this clonotype. CDR3 residues: CASSIWSGALPDTQYF. The CDR3 bases are TGTGCCAGTAGTATTTGGAGCGGGGCTCTGCCAGATACGCAGTATTTT. The chain has TRBV19 and TRBJ2-3; 7 nucleotides line up with TRBD2. Germline loops: CDR1 LNHDA, CDR2 SQIVND (reference sequence). CDR3 length: 16 residues. Trimming at V came to 3 bases and at J to 4 bases, leaving 10 bases not matched to a gene.

The table lists this clonotype with many counts. The chain is built from TRBV6-6 and TRBJ1-2; TRBD1 is a possible D gene (6 bases). The V gene's germline CDR1 is MNHNY and CDR2 SVGAGI (reference sequence). V was shortened by 8 bases and J by 10 bases, with 17 bases between the two germline ends. CDR3 size: 12 residues. In nucleotides, the CDR3 is TGTGCCAGCTCTGTTCAGGGGTGGATCTACACCTTC. This sequence encodes CASSVQGWIYTF.

The table lists this clonotype with a few counts. This chain connects TRBV5-7 to TRBJ1-1; 8 nucleotides line up with TRBD1. TRBV5-7 is assigned to the ORF class and has an uncertain function. V lost 4 bases and J lost 4; bases outside the gene matches: 6. This CDR3 is built from 14 residues. Here the CDR3 reads CASSPWTGSTEAFF. DNA of the CDR3: TGTGCCAGCAGCCCGTGGACAGGGTCCACTGAAGCTTTCTTT.

At least ten counts were recorded for this clonotype. The chain couples TRBV10-1 to TRBJ2-2, with no clear D. Germline lookup yields CDR1 WNHNN and CDR2 SYGVQD (reference sequence). The V gene lost 3 bases and the J gene lost 8 bases, with 16 bases spanning the gap. The CDR3 totals 15 residues. The chain's CDR3 is CASSEYPRLKGELFF. In DNA, the CDR3 is TGCGCCAGCAGTGAATATCCAAGATTAAAGGGGGAGCTGTTTTTT.

The genes are TRBV2 and TRBJ2-5; possibly TRBD1 or TRBD2 for D (5 bases each). The V gene's germline CDR1 is SNHLY and CDR2 FYNNEI. The CDR3 totals 18 residues. The ends were cut back, 3 bases at V and 3 bases at J, with 23 bases in the middle. Here the CDR3 DNA reads TGTGCCAGCAGTGAGGGGGTCAGCGTCCCTATTCGGGAAGAGACCCAGTACTTC. Its protein is CASSEGVSVPIREETQYF.

This clonotype was counted many times. V is TRBV9 and J is TRBJ1-1, with TRBD1 matching 7 bases. V dropped 3 bases and J dropped 6; count of bases not matched to a gene: 11. Germline V gene data show CDR1 as SGDLS and CDR2 as YYNGEE. The CDR3 has 15 residues. The CDR3 DNA reads as TGTGCCAGCAGCGCGACAGGGTTCGAAGTCTCTGAAGCTTTCTTT. Translation gives CASSATGFEVSEAFF.

This clonotype occurred many times. The V and J genes are TRBV6-1 and TRBJ1-5; D ambiguous. Germline values: CDR1 MNHNS, CDR2 SASEGT. This CDR3 has 15 amino acids. CDR3 in amino acids: CAIRVLAVGNQPQHF. The CDR3 nucleotides read TGTGCGATTAGGGTTTTGGCCGTGGGCAATCAGCCCCAGCATTTT.

This clonotype was recorded at least ten times. The rearrangement links TRBV7-3 to TRBJ2-3; D possibly corresponds to TRBD1 (6 bases). The CDR3 contains 17 residues. Germline values: CDR1 SGHTA, CDR2 FQGTGA. Between the trimmed V and J ends, which lost 4 bases and 5 bases, there was a span of 22 bases. CDR3 sequence reads: CASSSPLTDRTKDTQYF. The CDR3 nucleotides are TGTGCCAGCAGCTCCCCCCTCACGGACAGAACGAAAGATACGCAGTATTTT.

The V call is TRBV11-2, the J call TRBJ2-1; D not resolved. The germline gives CDR1 SGHAT, CDR2 FQNNGV. Trimming stripped 0 bases from V and 6 bases from J, with 9 bases between. CDR3 length: 14 residues. This CDR3 is CASSLEVRSNEQFF. The CDR3, as DNA: TGTGCCAGCAGCTTAGAAGTACGAAGCAATGAGCAGTTCTTC.

CDR3 nucleotide sequence: TGTGCCAGCAGCGGACGGACAGCTAGCGGGGAGCTGTTTTTT. Its protein product is CASSGRTASGELFF. The rearrangement links TRBV13 to TRBJ2-2, with D maybe TRBD1 (6 bases). The CDR3 consists of 14 residues. V was clipped by 5 bases and J by 7 bases, with 14 bases between them. Germline CDR1 reads PRHDT; CDR2 reads FYEKMQ (reference sequence).

The table lists this clonotype with many counts. The chain combines TRBV25-1 with TRBJ2-5; TRBD2 is a possible D gene (5 bases). The V gene's germline CDR1 is MGHDK and CDR2 SYGVNS. The CDR3 is 15 amino acids. V gave up 2 bases and J gave up 5 bases, with 15 bases separating them. The CDR3 nucleotides are TGTGCCAGCAGTGAAAATAATCCGGGGTGGGAGACCCAGTACTTC. This translates into CASSENNPGWETQYF. The whole variable domain, filled in from reference TRBV25-1 and TRBJ2-5, reads EADIYQTPRYLVIGTGKKITLECSQTMGHDKMYWYQQDPGMELHLIHYSYGVNSTEKGDLSSESTVSRIRTEHFPLTLESARPSHTSQYLCASSENNPGWETQYFGPGTRLLVL.

This clonotype was found many times. V and J are TRBV18 and TRBJ2-1, with 8 positions matching TRBD2. The germline CDR1 and CDR2 sequences are KGHSH and LQKENI. The CDR3 covers 17 residues. V gave up 0 bases and J gave up 8 bases; unmatched junction bases: 12. CDR3 in DNA: TGTGCCAGCTCACCACCTACTAGCGGAGGCTTCCTCCATGAGCAGTTCTTC. Translating gives CASSPPTSGGFLHEQFF.

The chain links TRBV20-1 to TRBJ2-2; D unresolved. CDR1 is DFQATT and CDR2 is SNEGSKA in the germline V gene (reference sequence). This CDR3 has 11 amino acids. The V end was cut by 3 bases, the J end by 8 bases, with 7 bases between. DNA of the CDR3: TGCAGTGCTAGGAGGCAGGGGGAGCTGTTTTTT. As protein: CSARRQGELFF.

The chain carries TRBV28 and TRBJ2-5, with TRBD1 matching over 8 bases. The CDR3 totals 16 residues. V was pared by 6 bases and J by 1 base, with 10 bases of the junction left unmatched. From germline, CDR1 is MDHEN and CDR2 SYDVKM. CDR3 DNA: TGTGCCAGCAGACATACAGGGGGTTCCCTCCAAGAGACCCAGTACTTC. It encodes CASRHTGGSLQETQYF.

This clonotype was recorded many times. This rearrangement joins TRBV18 to TRBJ2-4, with a possible D match to TRBD2 (5 bases). The germline V gene encodes CDR1 KGHSH and CDR2 LQKENI. The CDR3 loop spans 17 amino acids. Trimming stripped 2 bases from V and 2 bases from J, with 16 bases between. CDR3 DNA sequence: TGTGCCAGCTCACCAGGGTGGGAGTGGAATTCCAAAAACATTCAGTACTTC. Translation: CASSPGWEWNSKNIQYF. Using reference TRBV18 and TRBJ2-4 for the parts outside the CDR3, the full variable domain is NAGVMQNPRHLVRRRGQEARLRCSPMKGHSHVYWYRQLPEEGLKFMVYLQKENIIDESGMPKERFSAEFPKEGPSILRIQQVVRGDSAAYFCASSPGWEWNSKNIQYFGAGTRLSVL.

This clonotype was counted only a few times. The gene calls are TRBV20-1 and TRBJ2-1, with D maybe TRBD2 (5 bases). Trimming removed 6 bases at V and 0 bases at J, with 12 bases between. Germline V CDR1 and CDR2: DFQATT, SNEGSKA (reference sequence). The CDR3 has 14 residues. DNA of the CDR3: TGCAGTGCAAAGGCTCGGGACTCCTACAATGAGCAGTTCTTC. Its protein is CSAKARDSYNEQFF.